This section outlines one T cell receptor beta chain sequence together with its context. The source of the sample is a study of control samples from healthy donors and cancer patients. Sequencing used immunoSEQ multiplex PCR; TCRdb keeps in-frame clones, though not all of them. The repertoire includes some 95,000 clones, 79% of them detected once, and over 9.5% sits in the top ten. The TCR was taken from a woman aged 25 to 45 in good health. Sequencing was done on a sample of blood.

The DNA of the CDR3 is TGTGCCAGCAGAGGGACTCAAATCACCGGGGGGCAGTTCTTC. This gives the protein CASRGTQITGGQFF. The gene calls are TRBV6-6 and TRBJ2-1, with D tentatively TRBD2 (6 bases). The length of the CDR3 is 14 residues. Trimming cost V 6 bases and J 12 bases, with 21 bases left between them. Germline loops: CDR1 MNHNY, CDR2 SVGAGI (reference sequence).